Below, one T cell receptor beta chain is given with its context. The CDR3 totals 11 residues. These data belong to a study of T cell responses to AZD1222 COVID-19 vaccine. TCRdb's copy holds only in-frame clones and misses some; the assay was immunoSEQ multiplex PCR. The sample carries around 210,000 clones, 94% recorded once. The sequenced sample was peripheral blood, obtained 28 days after the second dose of the MenACWY control vaccine. This receptor was identified in an adult who received the MenACWY meningococcal vaccine as a control. The chain has TRBV21-1 and TRBJ2-3. TRBV21-1 has pseudogene status. The CDR3 DNA reads as TGTGCCAGGGGGGAATCAGATACGCAGTATTTT. This sequence encodes CARGESDTQYF.